These 11 T cell receptor beta chains originate from one sample sequenced in a study of cytomegalovirus exposure and HLA in healthy donors. Amplification used 60 Vbeta primers and 13 Jbeta primers. The repertoire was sequenced with immunoSEQ multiplex PCR; TCRdb's copy has only in-frame clones and lacks some. This sample has about 230,000 clones; around 89% occur once, and the top ten carry about 1%. The sequenced material came from PBMCs. The origin of the receptors is a woman under 30 in good health and CMV-seronegative.

This rearrangement joins TRBV19 to TRBJ2-3, with D perhaps TRBD2 (6 bases). Germline V gene data show CDR1 as LNHDA and CDR2 as SQIVND (reference sequence). The CDR3 spans 12 residues. The V end was cut by 7 bases, the J end by 4 bases, with 9 bases between. Here the CDR3 DNA reads TGTGCCAGTAAACGGGGGTCAGATACGCAGTATTTT. This sequence encodes CASKRGSDTQYF.

The V and J genes are TRBV30 and TRBJ2-1; tentatively, D is TRBD1 (5 bases). The germline V gene has CDR1 GTSNPN and CDR2 SVGIG (reference sequence). With 5 bases removed from V and 3 bases from J, the gap between germline ends came to 11 bases. This CDR3 is 13 amino acids long. CDR3 DNA: TGTGCCTGGGACAGTCGCAACTACAATGAGCAGTTCTTC. Translated, it gives CAWDSRNYNEQFF.

This chain joins TRBV7-9 and TRBJ2-5; 8 nucleotides align to TRBD2. J gave up 5 bases and V 3 bases, and 11 bases lay outside the gene matches. The germline gives CDR1 SEHNR, CDR2 FQNEAQ (reference sequence). The CDR3 sequence is 16 residues long. The CDR3 DNA sequence: TGTGCCAGCAGCTTTAATCCGGGACTAGTGGCGGAGACCCAGTACTTC. It translates to CASSFNPGLVAETQYF.

This clone occurred a few times. The J gene is TRBJ2-2, the V gene TRBV7-3; D remains ambiguous. Between the trimmed V and J ends, which lost 5 bases and 7 bases, there was a span of 8 bases. The V gene's germline CDR1 is SGHTA and CDR2 FQGTGA. The CDR3 contains 12 residues. The chain's CDR3 is CASSLRGGELFF. The DNA of the CDR3 is TGTGCCAGCAGCCTCCGCGGCGGGGAGCTGTTTTTT.

The V call is TRBV6-5, the J call TRBJ2-7, with D possibly TRBD1 on 5 matching bases. Germline V lookup: CDR1 MNHEY, CDR2 SVGAGI. The CDR3 runs to 14 residues. Trimming left V 2 bases short and J 2 bases short, with 10 bases between. The CDR3 DNA reads as TGTGCCAGCAGTTACCTCCAGGGCCCCTACGAGCAGTACTTC. Translated: CASSYLQGPYEQYF.

The V gene is TRBV7-6, the J gene TRBJ2-2, with TRBD2 as a possible D gene (6 bases). V was clipped by 1 base and J by 0 bases, with 12 bases between them. The CDR3 consists of 17 residues. Germline V gene sequence: CDR1 SGHVS, CDR2 FNYEAQ. The CDR3 nucleotides read TGTGCCAGCAGCTTAGTTCGGCGGGGACCGAACACCGGGGAGCTGTTTTTT. The encoded protein is CASSLVRRGPNTGELFF. Full variable domain (remainder filled in from reference TRBV7-6 and TRBJ2-2): GAGVSQSPRYKVTKRGQDVALRCDPISGHVSLYWYRQALGQGPEFLTYFNYEAQQDKSGLPNDRFSAERPEGSISTLTIQRTEQRDSAMYRCASSLVRRGPNTGELFFGEGSRLTVL.

This clone turned up a few times. V usage is TRBV2 and J usage is TRBJ1-2; TRBD1 is a possible D gene (6 bases). The germline V and J ends were trimmed by 4 bases and 4 bases, with 25 bases remaining between them. Germline V gene lookup returns CDR1 SNHLY and CDR2 FYNNEI. This CDR3 contains 18 residues. The CDR3 nucleotides are TGTGCCAGCAGTGGAGCATCCCCCTCCACAGGGTTCGTCTATGGCTACACCTTC. As protein: CASSGASPSTGFVYGYTF.

The CDR3 DNA follows: TGTGCCAGCAGCTGGGCATCTAGCGGGACCACCTACGAGCAGTACTTC. Translation: CASSWASSGTTYEQYF. The chain carries TRBV27 and TRBJ2-7; 9 bases align to TRBD2. Germline V lookup: CDR1 MNHEY, CDR2 SMNVEV (reference sequence). The V and J ends lost 6 bases and 2 bases, in that order; junction bases with no gene match: 11. The CDR3 has 16 residues.

V usage is TRBV5-1 and J usage is TRBJ1-2; no clear D gene. Germline assignment: CDR1 SGHRS and CDR2 YFSETQ. Trimming cost V 4 bases and J 4 bases, with 11 bases left between them. This CDR3 has 13 residues. DNA of the CDR3: TGCGCCAGCAGCACTACCGCGACCTATGGCTACACCTTC. It specifies CASSTTATYGYTF.

This rearrangement joins TRBV6-5 to TRBJ2-2, with TRBD1 as a possible D gene (6 bases). Germline V CDR1 and CDR2: MNHEY, SVGAGI. Trimming stripped 6 bases from V and 9 bases from J, with 11 bases between. The CDR3 is 12 amino acids. The CDR3 spells CASSLQGWELFF. CDR3 nucleotides: TGTGCCAGCAGCCTACAGGGATGGGAGCTGTTTTTT.

This clone has only one observation. The gene calls are TRBV6-1 and TRBJ1-1, with 8 bases aligning to TRBD1. V shed 7 bases and J 1 base; nucleotides not matched to a gene: 8. Germline V lookup: CDR1 MNHNS, CDR2 SASEGT. The CDR3 loop spans 15 amino acids. The CDR3 sequence: CASTRQGLKNTEAFF. As DNA, the CDR3 is TGTGCCAGCACGAGACAGGGGTTAAAGAACACTGAAGCTTTCTTT.